The clone carrying this T cell receptor (beta chain) has more than one count but fewer than ten. The CDR3 covers 15 residues. Germline CDR1 is ENHRY and CDR2 is SYGVKD. Trimming left V 0 bases short and J 4 bases short, with 12 bases between. MiXCR, applied by TCRdb to the 5' RACE reads, yields one record per CDR3 protein. Of some 570,000 distinct CDR3 sequences listed, approximately 20% are singletons. This sample stems from a study of identical twins. Separately, the same data were catalogued under a study of yellow fever vaccine responses in identical twins.

This receptor was obtained from a woman aged 18-29 years in good health. The genes are TRBV10-3 and TRBJ2-5; D not resolved. The material sequenced was CD4+ T cells sorted from blood. The CDR3 loop reads CAISESVVGPETQYF. CDR3 bases: TGTGCCATCAGTGAGTCAGTGGTAGGCCCAGAGACCCAGTACTTC.